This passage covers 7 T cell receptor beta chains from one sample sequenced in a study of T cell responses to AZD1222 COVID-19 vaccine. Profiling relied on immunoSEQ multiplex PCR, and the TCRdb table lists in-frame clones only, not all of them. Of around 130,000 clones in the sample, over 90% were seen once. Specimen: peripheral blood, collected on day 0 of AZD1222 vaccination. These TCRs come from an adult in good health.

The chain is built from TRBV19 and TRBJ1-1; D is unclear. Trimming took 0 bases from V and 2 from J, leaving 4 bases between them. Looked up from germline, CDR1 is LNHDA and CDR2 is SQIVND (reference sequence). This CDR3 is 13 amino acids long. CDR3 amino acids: CASSIELNTEAFF. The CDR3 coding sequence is TGTGCCAGTAGTATAGAACTTAACACTGAAGCTTTCTTT.

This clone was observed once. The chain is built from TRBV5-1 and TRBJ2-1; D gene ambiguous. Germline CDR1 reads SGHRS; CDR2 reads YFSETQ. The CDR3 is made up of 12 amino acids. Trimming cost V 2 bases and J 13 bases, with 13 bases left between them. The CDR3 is CASSFFGLVQFF. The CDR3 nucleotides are TGCGCCAGCAGCTTTTTCGGGCTCGTACAGTTCTTC.

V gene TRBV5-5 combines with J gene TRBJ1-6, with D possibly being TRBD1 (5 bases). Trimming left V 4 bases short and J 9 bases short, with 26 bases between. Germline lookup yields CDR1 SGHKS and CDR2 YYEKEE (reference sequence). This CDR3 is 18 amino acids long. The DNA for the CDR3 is TGTGCCAGCAGCCTTACAGGAGGTAGTAATTTTATTGGTTCACCCCTCCACTTT. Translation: CASSLTGGSNFIGSPLHF.

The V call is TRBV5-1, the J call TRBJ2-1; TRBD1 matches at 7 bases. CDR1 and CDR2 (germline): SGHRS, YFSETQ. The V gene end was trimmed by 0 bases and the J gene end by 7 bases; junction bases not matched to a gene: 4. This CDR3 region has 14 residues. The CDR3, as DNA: TGCGCCAGCAGCTTGGACACACAGGGGAATGAGCAGTTCTTC. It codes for CASSLDTQGNEQFF.

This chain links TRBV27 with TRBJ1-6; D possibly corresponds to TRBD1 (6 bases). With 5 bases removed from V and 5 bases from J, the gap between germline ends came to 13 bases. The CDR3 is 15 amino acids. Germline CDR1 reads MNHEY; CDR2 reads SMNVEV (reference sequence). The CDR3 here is CASSAIRTDNSPLHF. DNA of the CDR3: TGTGCCAGCAGTGCCATCCGGACAGATAATTCACCCCTCCACTTT.

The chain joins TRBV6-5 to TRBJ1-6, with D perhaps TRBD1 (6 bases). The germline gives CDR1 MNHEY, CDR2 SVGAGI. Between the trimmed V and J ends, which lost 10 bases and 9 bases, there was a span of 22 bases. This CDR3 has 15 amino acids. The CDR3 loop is CATKGGAGEGSPLHF. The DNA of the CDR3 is TGTGCCACGAAGGGTGGGGCAGGGGAAGGTTCACCCCTCCACTTT.

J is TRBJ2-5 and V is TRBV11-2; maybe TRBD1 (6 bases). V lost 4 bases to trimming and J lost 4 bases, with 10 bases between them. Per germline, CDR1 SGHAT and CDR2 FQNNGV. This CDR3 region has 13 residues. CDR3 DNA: TGTGCCAGCAGCTCAGGGGCTCGAGAGACCCAGTACTTC. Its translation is CASSSGARETQYF.